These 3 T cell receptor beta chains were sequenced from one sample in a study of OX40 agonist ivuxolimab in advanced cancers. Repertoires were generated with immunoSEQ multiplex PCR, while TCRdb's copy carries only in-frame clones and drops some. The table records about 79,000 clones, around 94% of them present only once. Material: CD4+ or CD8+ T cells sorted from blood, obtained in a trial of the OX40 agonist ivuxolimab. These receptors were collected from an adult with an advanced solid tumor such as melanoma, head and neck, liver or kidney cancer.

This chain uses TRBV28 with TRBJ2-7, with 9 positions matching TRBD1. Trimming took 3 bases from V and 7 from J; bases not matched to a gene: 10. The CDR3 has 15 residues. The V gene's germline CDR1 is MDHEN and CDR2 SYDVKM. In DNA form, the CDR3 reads TGTGCCAGCAGTTTCTCGGACAGGGGCGGTGAGGAGCAGTACTTC. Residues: CASSFSDRGGEEQYF.

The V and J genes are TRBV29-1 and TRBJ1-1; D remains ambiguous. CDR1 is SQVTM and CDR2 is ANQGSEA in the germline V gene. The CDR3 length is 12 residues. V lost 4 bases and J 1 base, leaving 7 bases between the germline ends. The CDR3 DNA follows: TGCAGCGTTGTAACCGGGAACACTGAAGCTTTCTTT. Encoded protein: CSVVTGNTEAFF.

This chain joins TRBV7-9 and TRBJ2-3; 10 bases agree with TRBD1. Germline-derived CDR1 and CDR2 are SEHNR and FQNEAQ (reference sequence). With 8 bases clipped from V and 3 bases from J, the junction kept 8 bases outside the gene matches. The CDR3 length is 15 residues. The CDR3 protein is CASEIRDRGTDTQYF. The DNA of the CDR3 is TGTGCCAGCGAAATCCGGGACAGGGGAACAGATACGCAGTATTTT.